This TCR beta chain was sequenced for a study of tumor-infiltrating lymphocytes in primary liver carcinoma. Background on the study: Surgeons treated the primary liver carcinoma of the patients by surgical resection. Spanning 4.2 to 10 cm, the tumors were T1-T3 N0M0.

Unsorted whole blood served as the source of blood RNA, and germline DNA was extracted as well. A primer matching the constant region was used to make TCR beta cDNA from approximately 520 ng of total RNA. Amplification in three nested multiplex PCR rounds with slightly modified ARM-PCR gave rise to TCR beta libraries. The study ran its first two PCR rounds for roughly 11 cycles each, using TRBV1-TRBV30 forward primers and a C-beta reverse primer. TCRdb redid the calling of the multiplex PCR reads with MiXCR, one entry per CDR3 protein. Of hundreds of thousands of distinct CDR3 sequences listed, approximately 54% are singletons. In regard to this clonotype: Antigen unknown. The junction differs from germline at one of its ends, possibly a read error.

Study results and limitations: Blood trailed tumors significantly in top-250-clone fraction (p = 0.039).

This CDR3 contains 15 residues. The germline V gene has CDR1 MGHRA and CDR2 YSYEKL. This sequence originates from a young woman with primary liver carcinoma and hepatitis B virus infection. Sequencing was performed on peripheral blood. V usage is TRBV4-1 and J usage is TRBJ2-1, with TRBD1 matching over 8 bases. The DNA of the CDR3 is TGCGCCAGCAGCCTGACGGACAGGGCCTGCAATAAGCAGTTCTTC. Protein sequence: CASSLTDRACNKQFF.